The clone carrying this TCR beta chain is judged medium-sized. Its cognate antigen is unknown. The sample comes from a study of cytomegalovirus exposure and HLA in healthy donors. Findings and limits, study-wide: With DRB1 most and HLA-C fewest, TCR association rates differed between HLA loci in a later analysis.

Looked up from germline, CDR1 is ENHRY and CDR2 is SYGVKD. The J segment lost 5 bases and the V segment lost 3 bases, leaving 7 bases of the junction unmatched. CDR3 size: 15 residues. Amplification used 60 Vbeta primers and 13 Jbeta primers. Clones were read by immunoSEQ multiplex PCR, and TCRdb kept only the in-frame ones, dropping some. Among around 78,000 clones listed, roughly 63% were seen once. Sequenced input: PBMCs. V gene TRBV10-3 combines with J gene TRBJ1-2; 9 bases line up with TRBD1. This sequence originates from a man in his thirties or forties in good health and CMV-seropositive. The CDR3 spells CAISDPDRGGYGYTF. CDR3 sequence (DNA): TGTGCCATCAGTGACCCGGACAGGGGAGGGTATGGCTACACCTTC.